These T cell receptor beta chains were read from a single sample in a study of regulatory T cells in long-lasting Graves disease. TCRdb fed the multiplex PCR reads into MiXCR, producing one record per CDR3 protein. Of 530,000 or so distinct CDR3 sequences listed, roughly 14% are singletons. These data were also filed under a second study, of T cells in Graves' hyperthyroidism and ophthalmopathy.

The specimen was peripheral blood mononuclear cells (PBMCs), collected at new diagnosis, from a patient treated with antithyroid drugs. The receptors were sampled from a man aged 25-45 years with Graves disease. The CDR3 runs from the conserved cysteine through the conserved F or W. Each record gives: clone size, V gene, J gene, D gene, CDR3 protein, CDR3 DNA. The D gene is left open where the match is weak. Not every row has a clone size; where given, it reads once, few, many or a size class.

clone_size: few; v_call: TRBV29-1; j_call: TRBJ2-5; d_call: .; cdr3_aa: CSVATVAQETQYF; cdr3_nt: TGCAGCGTCGCCACTGTGGCCCAAGAGACCCAGTACTTC
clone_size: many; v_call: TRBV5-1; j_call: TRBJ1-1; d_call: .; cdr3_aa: CASGEDREAFF; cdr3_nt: TGCGCCAGCGGCGAAGACAGGGAAGCTTTCTTT
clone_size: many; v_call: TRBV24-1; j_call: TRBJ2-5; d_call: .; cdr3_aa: CATSDLAGGETQYF; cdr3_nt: TGTGCCACCAGTGATCTGGCCGGTGGGGAGACCCAGTACTTC
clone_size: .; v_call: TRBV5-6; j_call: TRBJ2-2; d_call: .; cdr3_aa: CASSFPMTGTGGELFF; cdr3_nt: TGTGCCAGCAGCTTCCCGATGACAGGAACGGGCGGGGAGCTGTTTTTT
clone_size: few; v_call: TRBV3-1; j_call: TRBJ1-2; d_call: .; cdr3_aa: CASSQASNYGYTF; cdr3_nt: TGTGCCAGCAGCCAAGCCTCGAACTATGGCTACACCTTC
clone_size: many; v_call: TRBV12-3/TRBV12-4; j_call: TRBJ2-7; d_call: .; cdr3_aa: CASSLSREQYF; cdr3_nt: TGTGCCAGCAGCTTGAGCCGGGAGCAGTACTTC
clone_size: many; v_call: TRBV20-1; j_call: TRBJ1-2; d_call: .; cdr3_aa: CSAGSDRRGNYGYTF; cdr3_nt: TGCAGTGCTGGGAGCGACAGGAGGGGAAACTATGGCTACACCTTC
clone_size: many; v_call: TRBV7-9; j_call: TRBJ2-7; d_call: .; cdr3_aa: CASSPWTDSYEQYF; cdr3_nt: TGTGCCAGCAGCCCTTGGACAGACTCCTACGAGCAGTACTTC
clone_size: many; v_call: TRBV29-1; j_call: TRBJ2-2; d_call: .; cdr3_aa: CSVRRDSITGELFF; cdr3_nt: TGCAGCGTTCGGAGGGACAGCATCACCGGGGAGCTGTTTTTT
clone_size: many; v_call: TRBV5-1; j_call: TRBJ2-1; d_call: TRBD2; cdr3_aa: CASFELAGGPNNEQFF; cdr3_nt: TGCGCCAGCTTTGAACTAGCGGGAGGGCCGAACAATGAGCAGTTCTTC
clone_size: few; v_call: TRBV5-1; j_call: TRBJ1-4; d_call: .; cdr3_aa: CASSLADNEKLFF; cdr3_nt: TGCGCCAGCAGCTTGGCCGATAATGAAAAACTGTTTTTT
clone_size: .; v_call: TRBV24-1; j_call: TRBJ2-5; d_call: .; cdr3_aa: CATSDPGGNQETQYF; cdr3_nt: TGTGCCACCAGTGATCCTGGCGGCAACCAAGAGACCCAGTACTTC
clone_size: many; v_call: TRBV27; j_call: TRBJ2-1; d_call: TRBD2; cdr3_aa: CASSPRGVRYNEQFF; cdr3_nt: TGTGCCAGCAGCCCCCGGGGGGTGCGATACAATGAGCAGTTCTTC
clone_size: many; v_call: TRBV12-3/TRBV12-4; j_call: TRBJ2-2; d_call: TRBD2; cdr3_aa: CAYLKASGRAGELFF; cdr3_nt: TGTGCCTACCTCAAAGCGAGCGGGAGGGCCGGGGAGCTGTTTTTT
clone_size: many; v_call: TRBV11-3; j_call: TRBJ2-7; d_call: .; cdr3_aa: CASSSQGSEQYF; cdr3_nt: TGTGCCAGCAGCTCCCAGGGAAGCGAGCAGTACTTC
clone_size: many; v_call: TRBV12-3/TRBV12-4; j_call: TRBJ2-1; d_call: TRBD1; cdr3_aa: CASSLRDRVYNEQFF; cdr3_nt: TGTGCCAGCAGTTTAAGGGACAGGGTTTACAATGAGCAGTTCTTC
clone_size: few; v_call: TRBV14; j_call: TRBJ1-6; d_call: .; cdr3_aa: CASSRQQNSPLHF; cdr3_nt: TGTGCCAGCAGCCGACAGCAGAATTCACCCCTCCACTTT
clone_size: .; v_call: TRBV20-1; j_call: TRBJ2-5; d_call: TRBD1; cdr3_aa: CSKNRDRGSGETQYF; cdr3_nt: TGCAGCAAAAATCGGGACAGGGGCTCGGGGGAGACCCAGTACTTC
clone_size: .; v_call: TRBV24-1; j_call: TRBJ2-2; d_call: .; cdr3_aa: CATRDGPNTGELFF; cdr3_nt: TGTGCCACCAGGGACGGCCCGAACACCGGGGAGCTGTTTTTT
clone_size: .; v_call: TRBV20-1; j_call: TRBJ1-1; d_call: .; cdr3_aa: CSARTDRSQRDTEAFF; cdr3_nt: TGCAGTGCTAGAACCGACCGCTCCCAGCGGGACACTGAAGCTTTCTTT
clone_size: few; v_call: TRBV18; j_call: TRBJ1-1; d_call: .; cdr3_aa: CASSPGEWTNTEAFF; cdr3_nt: TGTGCCAGCTCACCAGGGGAGTGGACGAACACTGAAGCTTTCTTT
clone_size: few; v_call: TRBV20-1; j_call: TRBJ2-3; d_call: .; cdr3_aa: CSANTFTDTQYF; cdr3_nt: TGCAGTGCTAACACCTTCACAGATACGCAGTATTTT
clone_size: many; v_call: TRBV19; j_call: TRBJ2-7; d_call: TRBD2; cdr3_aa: CASSTRTSGRYEQYF; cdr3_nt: TGTGCCAGTAGTACCCGGACTAGCGGGAGGTACGAGCAGTACTTC
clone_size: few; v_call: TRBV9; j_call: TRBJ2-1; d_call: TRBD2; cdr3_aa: CASSVELAGNYNEQFF; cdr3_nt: TGTGCCAGCAGCGTAGAACTAGCGGGAAATTACAATGAGCAGTTCTTC
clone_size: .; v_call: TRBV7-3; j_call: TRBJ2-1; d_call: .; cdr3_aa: CASSLMVGEGYSRANEQFF; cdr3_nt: TGTGCCAGCAGCTTAATGGTGGGAGAGGGCTATTCGAGGGCCAATGAGCAGTTCTTC
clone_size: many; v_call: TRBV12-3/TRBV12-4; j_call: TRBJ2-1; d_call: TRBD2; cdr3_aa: CASSFLAGGSSYNEQFF; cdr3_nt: TGTGCCAGCAGCTTCTTAGCGGGAGGGAGCTCCTACAATGAGCAGTTCTTC
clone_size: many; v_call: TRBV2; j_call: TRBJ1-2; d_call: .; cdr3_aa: CASSASGYTF; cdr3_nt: TGTGCCAGCAGCGCCTCTGGCTACACCTTC
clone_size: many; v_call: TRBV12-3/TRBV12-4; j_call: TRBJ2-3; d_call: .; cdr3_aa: CASRPRLGSADTQYF; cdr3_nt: TGTGCCAGCAGACCTCGCCTAGGTTCCGCCGATACGCAGTATTTT
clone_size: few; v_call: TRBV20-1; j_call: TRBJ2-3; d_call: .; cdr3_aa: CSAREVGAGDTQYF; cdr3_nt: TGCAGTGCTAGAGAGGTGGGGGCCGGAGATACGCAGTATTTT
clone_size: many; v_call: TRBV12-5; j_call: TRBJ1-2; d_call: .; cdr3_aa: CASGLNYGYTF; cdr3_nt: TGTGCTAGTGGTCTCAACTATGGCTACACCTTC
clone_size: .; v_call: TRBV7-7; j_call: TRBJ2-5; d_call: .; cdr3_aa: CASSRGAEETQYF; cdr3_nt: TGTGCCAGCTCTCGGGGGGCGGAAGAGACCCAGTACTTC
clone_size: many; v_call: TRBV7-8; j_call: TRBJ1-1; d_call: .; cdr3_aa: CASSPQGSEAFF; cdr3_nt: TGTGCCAGCAGCCCACAGGGTAGTGAAGCTTTCTTT
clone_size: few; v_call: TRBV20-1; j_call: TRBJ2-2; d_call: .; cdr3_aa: CSARDIPTGELFF; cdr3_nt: TGCAGTGCTAGAGATATACCCACCGGGGAGCTGTTTTTT
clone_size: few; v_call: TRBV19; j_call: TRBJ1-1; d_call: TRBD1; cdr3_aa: CASSPGQGAGAFF; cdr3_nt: TGTGCCAGTAGCCCGGGACAGGGGGCCGGAGCTTTCTTT
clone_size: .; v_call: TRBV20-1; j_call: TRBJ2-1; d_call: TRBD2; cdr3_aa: CSQAGLGGGEQFF; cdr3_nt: TGCAGCCAAGCGGGACTCGGGGGGGGTGAGCAGTTCTTC
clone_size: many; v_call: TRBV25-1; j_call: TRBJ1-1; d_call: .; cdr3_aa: CASSDPGNTEAFF; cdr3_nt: TGTGCCAGCAGTGACCCGGGGAACACTGAAGCTTTCTTT
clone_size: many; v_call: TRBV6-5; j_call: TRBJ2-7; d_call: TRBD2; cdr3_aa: CASSYQAGVYEQYF; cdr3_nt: TGTGCCAGCAGTTACCAAGCGGGAGTCTACGAGCAGTACTTC
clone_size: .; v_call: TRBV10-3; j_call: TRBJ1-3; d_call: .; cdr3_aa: CAIRGATQASGNTIYF; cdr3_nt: TGTGCCATCAGGGGGGCCACACAGGCCTCTGGAAACACCATATATTTT
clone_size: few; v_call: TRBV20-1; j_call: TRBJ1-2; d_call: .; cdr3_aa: CSAYGPGTGYGYTF; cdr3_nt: TGCAGTGCTTACGGACCCGGGACGGGCTATGGCTACACCTTC
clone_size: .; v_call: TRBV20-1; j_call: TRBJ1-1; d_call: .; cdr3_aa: CSAREQTTEAFF; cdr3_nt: TGCAGTGCTAGAGAACAGACCACTGAAGCTTTCTTT
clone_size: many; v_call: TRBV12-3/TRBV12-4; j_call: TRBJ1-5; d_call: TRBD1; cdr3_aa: CASSLSTGADQPQHF; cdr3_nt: TGTGCCAGCAGCCTTTCCACAGGGGCGGATCAGCCCCAGCATTTT
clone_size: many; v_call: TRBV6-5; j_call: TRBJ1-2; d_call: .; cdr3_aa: CASSYSRQGRGYTF; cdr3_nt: TGTGCCAGCAGTTACTCGAGGCAGGGAAGAGGCTACACCTTC
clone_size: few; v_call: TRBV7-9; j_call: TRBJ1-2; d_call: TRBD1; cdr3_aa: CASSTGQGASYGYTF; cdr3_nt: TGTGCCAGCAGCACCGGACAGGGGGCGTCTTATGGCTACACCTTC
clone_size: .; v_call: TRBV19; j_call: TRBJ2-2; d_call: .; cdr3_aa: CASRTPGGELFF; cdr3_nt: TGTGCCAGTAGAACCCCCGGGGGGGAGCTGTTTTTT
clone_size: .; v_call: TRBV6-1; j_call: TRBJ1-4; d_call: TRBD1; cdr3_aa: CASSLVWAGGMANEKLFF; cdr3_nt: TGTGCCAGCAGCTTGGTCTGGGCAGGGGGTATGGCTAATGAAAAACTGTTTTTT
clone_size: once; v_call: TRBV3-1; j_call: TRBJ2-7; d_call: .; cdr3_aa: CASSQVPIYEQYF; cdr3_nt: TGTGCCAGCAGCCAAGTTCCCATCTACGAGCAGTACTTC
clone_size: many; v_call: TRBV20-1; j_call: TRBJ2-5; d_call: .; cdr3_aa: CSASPGGVLGTQYF; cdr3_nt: TGCAGTGCTAGCCCCGGCGGAGTCCTTGGGACCCAGTACTTC
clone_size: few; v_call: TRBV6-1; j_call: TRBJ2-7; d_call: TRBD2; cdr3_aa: CASRTQTSGSKYEQYF; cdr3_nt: TGTGCCAGCAGGACACAAACTAGCGGGAGTAAGTACGAGCAGTACTTC
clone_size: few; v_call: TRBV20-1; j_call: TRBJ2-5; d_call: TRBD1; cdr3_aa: CTVRQGAETQYF; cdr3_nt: TGCACCGTACGACAGGGGGCGGAGACCCAGTACTTC
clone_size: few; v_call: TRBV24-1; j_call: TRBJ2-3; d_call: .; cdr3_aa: CATSGIAGQYF; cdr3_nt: TGTGCCACCAGTGGGATTGCGGGGCAGTATTTT
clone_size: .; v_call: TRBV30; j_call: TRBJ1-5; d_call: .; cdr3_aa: CAWSVGASSNQPQHF; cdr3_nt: TGTGCCTGGAGTGTGGGGGCTAGTAGCAATCAGCCCCAGCATTTT
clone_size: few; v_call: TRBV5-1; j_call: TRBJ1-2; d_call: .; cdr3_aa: CASSPEVERGYTF; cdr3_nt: TGCGCCAGCAGCCCGGAGGTGGAGAGGGGCTACACCTTC
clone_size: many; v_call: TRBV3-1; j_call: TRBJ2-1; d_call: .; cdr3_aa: CASSQEDWWGYNEQFF; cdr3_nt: TGTGCCAGCAGCCAAGAGGACTGGTGGGGATACAATGAGCAGTTCTTC
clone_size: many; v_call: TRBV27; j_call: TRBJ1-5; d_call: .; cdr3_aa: CASSLRQPQHF; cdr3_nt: TGTGCCAGCAGTTTACGTCAGCCCCAGCATTTT
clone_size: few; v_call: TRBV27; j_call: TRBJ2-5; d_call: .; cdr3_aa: CASSLSVSSQETQYF; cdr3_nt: TGTGCCAGCAGTTTATCCGTCAGCTCTCAAGAGACCCAGTACTTC